What follows is one T cell receptor beta chain and its context. The sample is drawn from a study of blood T cell repertoires in COVID-19. The wider study: There were acute and convalescent COVID-19 samples, and they came from the United States, Italy and Spain. The analysed material was cDNA or gDNA that came from T cells, B-cell-depleted T cells, or PBMCs.

The V gene's germline CDR1 is SGHRS and CDR2 YFSETQ. This CDR3 comprises 15 residues. The V end lost 1 base, the J end lost 0 bases, and 10 bases lay between the germline ends. Original methodology: Scientists estimated how many nucleated cells there were by amplifying reference gene primers. Some clones are missing from TCRdb's copy, which holds only in-frame ones; the method was immunoSEQ multiplex PCR. Clone size and V and J calls were adopted from that table, with D and trimming inferred from the DNA. Among roughly 250,000 clones listed, around four fifths were seen once. The source is a man aged 40-55 years with active or convalescent COVID-19. The chain is built from TRBV5-1 and TRBJ1-1; the D is unclear. Sequencing used peripheral blood. The CDR3 region has the DNA TGCGCCAGCAGCTTGCACGGGAATTTGAACACTGAAGCTTTCTTT. It specifies CASSLHGNLNTEAFF.